The 27 T cell receptor beta chains in this list originate from one sample, sequenced in a study of T cell responses to AZD1222 COVID-19 vaccine. TCRdb's copy holds only in-frame clones and misses some; the assay was immunoSEQ multiplex PCR. The profile shows 110,000 or so clones, 70% to 90% of them singletons. Material: peripheral blood, obtained 28 days after the second AZD1222 dose. These receptors originate from an adult who received the AZD1222 COVID-19 vaccine.

The rearrangement joins TRBV27 to TRBJ1-1; D is unclear. The CDR3 consists of 17 residues. Germline assignment: CDR1 MNHEY and CDR2 SMNVEV (reference sequence). The V end was cut by 2 bases, the J end by 0 bases, with 16 bases between. This CDR3 is CASSLKAPRRVNTEAFF. In DNA form, the CDR3 reads TGTGCCAGCAGTTTAAAGGCCCCCCGGAGGGTGAACACTGAAGCTTTCTTT.

The chain is built from TRBV7-9 and TRBJ1-1; a possible D gene is TRBD1 (5 bases). The germline V and J ends were trimmed by 5 bases and 4 bases, with 14 bases remaining between them. The CDR3 is made up of 14 amino acids. Germline loops: CDR1 SEHNR, CDR2 FQNEAQ (reference sequence). CDR3 region: CASSKSGGITEAFF. The DNA of the CDR3 is TGTGCCAGCAGCAAATCGGGGGGGATCACTGAAGCTTTCTTT.

V usage is TRBV21-1 and J usage is TRBJ2-7; the table's D call TRBD2 went unverified against the DNA. TRBV21-1 is a recognized pseudogene. The CDR3 contains 14 residues. The CDR3 is CASSKTSGSNEQYF. The CDR3 DNA reads TGTGCCAGCAGCAAAACTAGCGGGAGCAACGAGCAGTACTTC.

This chain links TRBV10-2 with TRBJ2-7, with 9 bases aligning to TRBD2. The V segment lost 4 bases and the J segment 2 bases; nucleotides outside the gene matches: 6. CDR1 is WSHSY and CDR2 is SAAADI in the germline V gene. The CDR3 is 15 residues long. The CDR3, as DNA: TGCGCCAGCAGTGGGACTAGCGAGCCCCCCTACGAGCAGTACTTC. Its translation is CASSGTSEPPYEQYF.

This sequence joins TRBV5-4 and TRBJ1-1, with a weak D call TRBD1 (5 bases). V shed 0 bases and J shed 0 bases, with 9 bases lying between them. The CDR3 length is 15 residues. Germline CDR1 SGHNT, CDR2 YYREEE (reference sequence). CDR3 protein: CASSLDVTVNTEAFF. The CDR3 DNA sequence: TGTGCCAGCAGCTTGGACGTGACAGTGAACACTGAAGCTTTCTTT.

The chain has TRBV28 and TRBJ1-2; 8 positions match TRBD1. The CDR3 length is 13 residues. Germline CDR1 reads MDHEN; CDR2 reads SYDVKM. J gave up 4 bases and V 5 bases, and 3 bases lay outside the gene matches. The CDR3 protein is CASSRDRPYGYTF. CDR3 sequence (DNA): TGTGCCAGCAGTCGGGACAGGCCCTATGGCTACACCTTC.

The V and J genes are TRBV28 and TRBJ2-1, with TRBD2 identical over 9 bases. V was clipped by 7 bases and J by 8 bases; unmatched bases: 12. Germline lookup yields CDR1 MDHEN and CDR2 SYDVKM. This CDR3 has 15 residues. The CDR3 DNA reads as TGTGCCAGCACCCCGGCCGGGACTAGCAAGGATGAGCAGTTCTTC. Translated, it gives CASTPAGTSKDEQFF.

The gene calls are TRBV29-1 and TRBJ2-7, with D perhaps TRBD1 (5 bases). Germline values: CDR1 SQVTM, CDR2 ANQGSEA. V was clipped by 5 bases and J by 6 bases, with 11 bases between them. This CDR3 is 11 amino acids long. The CDR3 region is CSVQGNLEQYF. The CDR3 region has the DNA TGCAGCGTTCAGGGTAATCTCGAGCAGTACTTC.

This rearrangement joins TRBV3-1 (or the pseudogene TRBV3-2) to TRBJ2-1, with 8 nucleotides matching TRBD1. This CDR3 spans 14 amino acids. The V gene's germline CDR1 is LGHDT and CDR2 YNNKEL (reference sequence). Losses at the gene ends were 5 bases for V and 2 bases for J; bases not matched to a gene: 2. This CDR3 reads CASSTGGTYNEQFF. The CDR3 DNA follows: TGTGCCAGCAGCACAGGGGGAACCTACAATGAGCAGTTCTTC.

The chain joins TRBV19 to TRBJ2-1; tentative D call: TRBD1 (6 bases). Deletions cut 6 bases from V and 0 bases from J, with 21 bases between. Germline values: CDR1 LNHDA, CDR2 SQIVND (reference sequence). The CDR3 loop spans 18 amino acids. In DNA, the CDR3 is TGTGCCAGTAGCCCACAGGGAAGTGGGATGGGCTCCTACAATGAGCAGTTCTTC. Translation gives CASSPQGSGMGSYNEQFF.

The V gene is TRBV7-7, the J gene TRBJ2-2; D is unclear. The CDR3 contains 14 residues. Trimming removed 1 base at V and 1 base at J, with 4 bases between. Germline V gene data show CDR1 as SSHAT and CDR2 as FNYEAQ (reference sequence). The CDR3 nucleotides are TGTGCCAGCAGCTTAGGGGTGAACACCGGGGAGCTGTTTTTT. This gives the protein CASSLGVNTGELFF.

This sequence joins TRBV27 and TRBJ2-1, with TRBD2 identical over 10 bases. CDR1 and CDR2 from the germline V gene are MNHEY and SMNVEV (reference sequence). V lost 4 bases and J lost 8; bases outside the gene matches: 8. The CDR3 is 15 amino acids. The chain's CDR3 is CASSSWSGGAHEQFF. The CDR3, as DNA: TGTGCCAGCAGTTCCTGGAGCGGGGGGGCCCATGAGCAGTTCTTC.

J is TRBJ1-1 and V is TRBV9; 7 bases agree with TRBD1. The CDR3 sequence is 15 residues long. The germline CDR1 and CDR2 sequences are SGDLS and YYNGEE. V dropped 4 bases and J dropped 3; count of bases not matched to a gene: 9. CDR3 residues: CASSPRQGAYTEAFF. CDR3 DNA sequence: TGTGCCAGCAGCCCCAGACAGGGTGCGTACACTGAAGCTTTCTTT.

This clone has a single count. The rearrangement joins TRBV9 to TRBJ1-6; 10 bases map to TRBD1. V shed 2 bases and J 12 bases; nucleotides not matched to a gene: 2. The CDR3 has 13 amino acids. The germline V gene has CDR1 SGDLS and CDR2 YYNGEE. CDR3 in amino acids: CASSVGQGEPLHF. In DNA, the CDR3 is TGTGCCAGCAGCGTCGGACAGGGGGAACCCCTCCACTTT.

This clone was seen only once. The V gene is TRBV3-1 (or the pseudogene TRBV3-2), the J gene TRBJ1-4, with a tentative D call TRBD1 (6 bases). In germline, CDR1 is LGHDT, CDR2 YNNKEL (reference sequence). CDR3 length: 19 amino acids. Between the trimmed V and J ends, which lost 1 base and 4 bases, there was a span of 22 bases. As DNA, the CDR3 is TGTGCCAGCAGCCAAGTTGCCTGGACAGTCTCGGCCCTTAATGAAAAACTGTTTTTT. Its protein product is CASSQVAWTVSALNEKLFF.

This clone has just a few counts. The chain is built from TRBV2 and TRBJ1-2; 8 positions match TRBD1. V lost 5 bases to trimming and J lost 3 bases; unmatched junction nucleotides: 5. CDR1 is SNHLY and CDR2 is FYNNEI in the germline V gene. The CDR3 runs 14 residues. CDR3: CASSRTGGYYGYTF. In nucleotides, the CDR3 is TGTGCCAGCAGTCGAACAGGGGGGTACTATGGCTACACCTTC.

Only a few counts were recorded for this clone. The chain uses TRBV11-1 and TRBJ1-2, with no clear D. The CDR3 consists of 15 residues. Germline V lookup: CDR1 SGHAT, CDR2 FQDESV (reference sequence). V was cut by 0 bases and J by 4 bases, with 12 bases left in between. This chain's CDR3 is CASSLAQPDFYGYTF. The CDR3 DNA is TGTGCCAGCAGCTTAGCGCAACCAGATTTCTATGGCTACACCTTC.

V gene TRBV30 combines with J gene TRBJ1-1; no clear D gene. V was pared by 5 bases and J by 0 bases, with 7 bases between. This CDR3 region has 12 residues. The germline V gene has CDR1 GTSNPN and CDR2 SVGIG (reference sequence). DNA for the CDR3: TGTGCCTGGGGACGGCTGAACACTGAAGCTTTCTTT. Translating gives CAWGRLNTEAFF. The whole variable domain, remainder taken from reference TRBV30 and TRBJ1-1, is SQTIHQWPATLVQPVGSPLSLECTVEGTSNPNLYWYRQAAGRGLQLLFYSVGIGQISSEVPQNLSASRPQDRQFILSSKKLLLSDSGFYLCAWGRLNTEAFFGQGTRLTVV.

The V call is TRBV7-2, the J call TRBJ1-1; a possible D gene is TRBD1 (5 bases). V lost 1 base to trimming and J lost 4 bases, with 10 bases between them. The CDR3 length is 14 residues. Germline V gene data show CDR1 as SGHTA and CDR2 as FQGNSA. The chain's CDR3 is CASSLGGAGTEAFF. CDR3 nucleotide sequence: TGTGCCAGCAGCTTAGGGGGCGCGGGCACTGAAGCTTTCTTT.

This clone was counted a few times. This chain uses TRBV28 with TRBJ1-4, with 7 bases identical to TRBD1. The V gene end was trimmed by 5 bases and the J gene end by 3 bases; junction bases not matched to a gene: 6. The CDR3 is 15 amino acids. Per the germline V gene, CDR1 is MDHEN and CDR2 is SYDVKM. CDR3 sequence reads: CASSHQTGPNEKLFF. The CDR3 DNA follows: TGTGCCAGCAGTCACCAGACAGGGCCTAATGAAAAACTGTTTTTT.

This sequence joins TRBV28 and TRBJ2-1, with 7 bases matching TRBD1. Germline CDR1 and CDR2: MDHEN and SYDVKM. This CDR3 region has 15 residues. The V and J ends lost 3 bases and 2 bases, in that order; junction bases with no gene match: 4. This chain's CDR3 is CASSFRQGAYNEQFF. The CDR3 DNA reads TGTGCCAGCAGTTTTAGGCAGGGGGCCTACAATGAGCAGTTCTTC.

The chain links TRBV11-3 to TRBJ2-3; 13 bases map to TRBD2. This CDR3 is 16 amino acids long. Per the germline V gene, CDR1 is SGHNT and CDR2 is YENEEA. With V trimmed by 5 bases and J by 4 bases, 6 bases remained unmatched. The CDR3 nucleotides read TGTGCCAGCAGCCCGAGGACTAGCGGGAGCGCAGATACGCAGTATTTT. Translating gives CASSPRTSGSADTQYF.

This clone was detected only once. V is TRBV28 and J is TRBJ1-4; D uncertain. V lost 5 bases, J lost 8 bases, and 18 bases lay in between. CDR1 and CDR2 from the germline V gene are MDHEN and SYDVKM. This CDR3 is 15 amino acids long. CDR3 region: CASSQTGSLREKLFF. The CDR3 region has the DNA TGTGCCAGCAGTCAAACCGGGAGCTTGAGAGAAAAACTGTTTTTT.

This rearrangement joins TRBV7-9 to TRBJ1-5; 8 bases align to TRBD1. The CDR3 runs 13 residues. The trim removed 6 bases at V and 5 bases at J, leaving 3 bases unmatched. CDR1 is SEHNR, CDR2 FQNEAQ, per germline (reference sequence). CDR3 protein: CASSTGQDQPQHF. The CDR3, as DNA: TGTGCCAGCAGTACGGGACAGGATCAGCCCCAGCATTTT.

V gene TRBV9 combines with J gene TRBJ2-5, with 10 bases matching TRBD1. The CDR3 loop spans 15 amino acids. The J segment lost 2 bases and the V segment lost 3 bases, leaving 4 bases of the junction unmatched. The V gene's germline CDR1 is SGDLS and CDR2 YYNGEE. The CDR3 region is CASSAPGQGQETQYF. CDR3 in DNA: TGTGCCAGCAGCGCCCCGGGACAGGGGCAAGAGACCCAGTACTTC.

The V and J genes are TRBV5-1 and TRBJ1-2; 9 bases are a match to TRBD1. This CDR3 comprises 12 residues. Germline CDR1 SGHRS, CDR2 YFSETQ. The ends lost 5 bases at V and 7 bases at J; junction bases unmatched: 3. This CDR3 reads CASRGTGLGYTF. The CDR3 region has the DNA TGCGCCAGCAGAGGGACAGGGCTTGGCTACACCTTC.

The J gene is TRBJ1-1, the V gene TRBV28; tentatively, D is TRBD1 (5 bases). CDR1 is MDHEN and CDR2 is SYDVKM in the germline V gene. V was clipped by 4 bases and J by 5 bases, with 17 bases between them. There are 15 residues in the CDR3. The CDR3 here is CASSSAPGGRTEAFF. The CDR3 nucleotides read TGTGCCAGCAGTTCCGCTCCGGGGGGGAGAACTGAAGCTTTCTTT.